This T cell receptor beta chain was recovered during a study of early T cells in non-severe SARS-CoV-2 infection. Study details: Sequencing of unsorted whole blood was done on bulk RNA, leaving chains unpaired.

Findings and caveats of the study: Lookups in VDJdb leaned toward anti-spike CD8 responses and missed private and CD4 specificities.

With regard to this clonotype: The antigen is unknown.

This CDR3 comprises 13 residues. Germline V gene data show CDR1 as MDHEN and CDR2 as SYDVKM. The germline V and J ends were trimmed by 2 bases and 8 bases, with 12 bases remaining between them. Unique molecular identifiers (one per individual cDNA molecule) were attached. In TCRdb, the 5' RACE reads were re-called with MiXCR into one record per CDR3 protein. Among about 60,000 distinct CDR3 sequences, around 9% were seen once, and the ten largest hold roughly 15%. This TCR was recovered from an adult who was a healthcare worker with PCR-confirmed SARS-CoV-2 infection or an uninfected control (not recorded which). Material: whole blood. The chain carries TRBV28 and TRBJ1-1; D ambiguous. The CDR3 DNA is TGTGCCAGCAGTTTAGGAGCGGGGATCGAAGCTTTCTTT. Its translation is CASSLGAGIEAFF.